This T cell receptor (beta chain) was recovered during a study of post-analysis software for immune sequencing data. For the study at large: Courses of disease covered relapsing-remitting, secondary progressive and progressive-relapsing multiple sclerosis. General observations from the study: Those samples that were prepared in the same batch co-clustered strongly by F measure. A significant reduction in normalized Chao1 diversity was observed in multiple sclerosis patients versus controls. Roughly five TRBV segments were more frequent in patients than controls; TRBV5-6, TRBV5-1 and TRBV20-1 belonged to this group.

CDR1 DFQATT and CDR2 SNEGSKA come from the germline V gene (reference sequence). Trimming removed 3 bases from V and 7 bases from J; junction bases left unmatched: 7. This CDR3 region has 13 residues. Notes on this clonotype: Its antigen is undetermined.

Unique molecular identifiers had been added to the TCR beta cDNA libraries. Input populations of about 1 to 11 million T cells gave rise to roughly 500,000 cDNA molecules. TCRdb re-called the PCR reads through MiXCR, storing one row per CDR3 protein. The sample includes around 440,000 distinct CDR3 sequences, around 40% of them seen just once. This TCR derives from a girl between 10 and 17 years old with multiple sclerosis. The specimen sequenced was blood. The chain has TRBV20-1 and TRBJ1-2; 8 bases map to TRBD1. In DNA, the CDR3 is TGCAGTGCTAGCGGGGACAGGCAGGGTGGCTACACCTTC. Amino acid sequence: CSASGDRQGGYTF.